The present T cell receptor beta chain was sequenced within a study of blood T cell repertoires in COVID-19. Study information: Whether acute or convalescent, the COVID-19 samples came from the United States, Italy and Spain. The cDNA or gDNA used as material had been derived from T cells, B-cell-depleted T cells, or PBMCs.

Cohort allocation depended upon clinical history that participants reported. In Cohort 3, a recovered donor had either two negative PCRs, clearance, or symptom resolution. Sequencing was performed with immunoSEQ multiplex PCR; in TCRdb, only in-frame clones are kept and a portion is missing. The table lists fewer than 300,000 clones, about nine tenths of them singletons. CDR1 and CDR2 from the germline V gene are MDHEN and SYDVKM. The CDR3 runs 13 residues. V lost 2 bases to trimming and J lost 2 bases, with 7 bases between them. Source material: PBMCs or T cells enriched from blood (not recorded which). The chain is built from TRBV28 and TRBJ2-7, with no clear D. The source is a woman aged 25 to 39 who had recovered from COVID-19. The CDR3 DNA reads as TGTGCCAGCAGTTTAATTCAGGCCTACGAGCAGTACTTC. Its translation is CASSLIQAYEQYF.